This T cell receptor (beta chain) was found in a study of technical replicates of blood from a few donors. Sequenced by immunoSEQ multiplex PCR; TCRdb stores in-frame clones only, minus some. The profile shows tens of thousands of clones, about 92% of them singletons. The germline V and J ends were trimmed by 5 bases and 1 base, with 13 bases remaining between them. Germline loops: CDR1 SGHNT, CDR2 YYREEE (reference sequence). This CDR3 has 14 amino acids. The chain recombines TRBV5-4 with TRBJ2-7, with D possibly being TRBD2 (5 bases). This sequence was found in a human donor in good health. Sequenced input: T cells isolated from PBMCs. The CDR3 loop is CASSPSPLSYEQYF. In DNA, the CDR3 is TGTGCCAGCAGTCCTAGCCCCCTATCCTACGAGCAGTACTTC.